A selection of T cell receptor beta chains follows, all from one sample in a study of cytomegalovirus exposure and HLA in healthy donors. The protocol was immunoSEQ multiplex PCR, while the TCRdb copy is restricted to in-frame clones and leaves out a portion. In the table there are around 200,000 clones, more than 80% of which are singletons. The sequenced material came from PBMCs. The origin of the receptors is a woman in her fifties or sixties in good health and CMV-seropositive. Each CDR3 is given with its conserved first and last residue. The D gene is left open where the match is weak. Clone sizes are given selectively: once, few, many, or a class where the clone is expanded.

D	V	size	J	length	CDR3	DNA
-	TRBV7-3	-	TRBJ1-1	14	CASSLTGANTEAFF	TGTGCCAGCAGCTTAACGGGGGCTAACACTGAAGCTTTCTTT
-	TRBV9	-	TRBJ2-2	16	CASAQSDRRLTGELFF	TGTGCCAGCGCACAATCCGACAGGCGTCTCACCGGGGAGCTGTTTTTT
-	TRBV5-1	-	TRBJ2-3	15	CASSNQGFGPDTQYF	TGCGCCAGCAGCAATCAGGGGTTCGGGCCAGATACGCAGTATTTT
TRBD1	TRBV5-4	-	TRBJ1-6	15	CASSLATGGNSPLHF	TGTGCCAGCAGCTTGGCCACAGGGGGAAATTCACCCCTCCACTTT
TRBD2	TRBV10-2	once	TRBJ2-3	14	CASLRGGDTDTQYF	TGCGCCAGCTTACGGGGGGGGGACACAGATACGCAGTATTTT
-	TRBV10-3	-	TRBJ2-3	16	CAISESGTGRADTQYF	TGTGCCATCAGTGAGTCAGGAACAGGGCGGGCAGATACGCAGTATTTT
TRBD1	TRBV7-6	-	TRBJ1-2	13	CASSRDSQYGYTF	TGTGCCAGCAGCCGGGACAGCCAATATGGCTACACCTTC
-	TRBV4-1	once	TRBJ2-2	13	CASSQIQLGELFF	TGCGCCAGCAGCCAGATCCAACTCGGGGAGCTGTTTTTT
-	TRBV14	-	TRBJ1-3	13	CASSQDIRNTIYF	TGTGCCAGCAGCCAAGATATTAGAAACACCATATATTTT
TRBD1	TRBV2	-	TRBJ2-1	12	CASRRQGNEQFF	TGTGCCAGCCGAAGACAGGGTAACGAGCAGTTCTTC
TRBD1	TRBV27	-	TRBJ2-7	14	CASSGRTGLGEQYF	TGTGCCAGCAGTGGCCGGACAGGGTTAGGCGAGCAGTACTTC